A single sample gave rise to the 14 T cell receptor beta chains below, sequenced in a study of glioma-infiltrating T cells after dendritic cell vaccination. This table comes from immunoSEQ multiplex PCR, and its TCRdb copy is limited to in-frame clones, with some not included. This table has 90,000 to 95,000 clones, approximately 75% appearing once. Specified time point: after dendritic cell vaccination, including at tumor progression/relapse. The sequences come from blood, collected after dendritic cell vaccination. Source of these receptors: a human donor with glioblastoma.

CDR3 sequence: CASSLPCPRGCEAFF. In nucleotides, the CDR3 is TGCGCCAGCAGCTTGCCCTGTCCCCGGGGGTGTGAAGCTTTCTTT. The genes are TRBV5-1 and TRBJ1-1, with a tentative D call TRBD1 (5 bases). Between the trimmed V and J ends, which lost 1 base and 7 bases, there was a span of 17 bases. Germline loops: CDR1 SGHRS, CDR2 YFSETQ. This CDR3 comprises 15 residues.

The sample holds a few counts of this clone. The chain has TRBV11-2 and TRBJ2-7; D call uncertain. This CDR3 contains 13 residues. V was shortened by 3 bases and J by 6 bases, with 12 bases between the two germline ends. Per the germline V gene, CDR1 is SGHAT and CDR2 is FQNNGV. CDR3 protein: CASSLAGVGEQYF. Here the CDR3 DNA reads TGTGCCAGCAGCTTGGCAGGCGTCGGCGAGCAGTACTTC. Full variable domain (missing parts from reference TRBV11-2 and TRBJ2-7): EAGVAQSPRYKIIEKRQSVAFWCNPISGHATLYWYQQILGQGPKLLIQFQNNGVVDDSQLPKDRFSAERLKGVDSTLKIQPAKLEDSAVYLCASSLAGVGEQYFGPGTRLTVT.

The chain carries TRBV19 and TRBJ1-4, with D tentatively TRBD1 (6 bases). Trimming removed 3 bases from V and 8 bases from J, with 16 bases in between. The CDR3 spans 15 residues. The germline gives CDR1 LNHDA, CDR2 SQIVND (reference sequence). DNA for the CDR3: TGTGCCAGTAGTATTGGGACGGGACACTTGGAAAAACTGTTTTTT. Amino acid sequence: CASSIGTGHLEKLFF.

The gene calls are TRBV11-2 and TRBJ1-2; D may be TRBD1 (6 bases). The CDR3 is made up of 14 amino acids. Trimming removed 1 base at V and 2 bases at J, with 8 bases between. The germline CDR1 and CDR2 sequences are SGHAT and FQNNGV. The CDR3 region has the DNA TGTGCCAGCAGCTTAGGACAGGCCAACTATGGCTACACCTTC. Encoded protein: CASSLGQANYGYTF. Drawing the rest from reference TRBV11-2 and TRBJ1-2, the complete variable domain is EAGVAQSPRYKIIEKRQSVAFWCNPISGHATLYWYQQILGQGPKLLIQFQNNGVVDDSQLPKDRFSAERLKGVDSTLKIQPAKLEDSAVYLCASSLGQANYGYTFGSGTRLTVV.

The rearrangement joins TRBV27 to TRBJ1-4, with D perhaps TRBD1 (5 bases). The ends were cut back, 3 bases at V and 10 bases at J, with 15 bases in the middle. The CDR3 spans 14 residues. The germline CDR1 and CDR2 sequences are MNHEY and SMNVEV (reference sequence). This CDR3 is CASSFGGGLGKLFF. CDR3 nucleotide sequence: TGTGCCAGCAGTTTTGGCGGGGGATTGGGAAAACTGTTTTTT.

The V gene is TRBV25-1, the J gene TRBJ2-5; a weak D match, TRBD1 (6 bases). The CDR3 extends over 13 amino acids. Germline V gene data show CDR1 as MGHDK and CDR2 as SYGVNS. V was cut by 7 bases and J by 2 bases, with 11 bases left in between. The CDR3 DNA reads TGTGCCAGCATAGGTAGGGGGCAAGAGACCCAGTACTTC. Its translation is CASIGRGQETQYF.

This clone has just a few counts. The rearrangement uses TRBV19 and TRBJ1-4; perhaps TRBD1 as D (5 bases). The CDR3 length is 15 residues. Per the germline V gene, CDR1 is LNHDA and CDR2 is SQIVND (reference sequence). Trimming pared 5 bases from V and 0 bases from J, leaving 10 bases between. As DNA, the CDR3 is TGTGCCAGTAGTTCGACAGATTCAACTAATGAAAAACTGTTTTTT. As protein: CASSSTDSTNEKLFF. The full variable domain, completed using reference TRBV19 and TRBJ1-4, is DGGITQSPKYLFRKEGQNVTLSCEQNLNHDAMYWYRQDPGQGLRLIYYSQIVNDFQKGDIAEGYSVSREKKESFPLTVTSAQKNPTAFYLCASSSTDSTNEKLFFGSGTQLSVL.

This clone was picked up a small number of times. The chain couples TRBV4-1 to TRBJ2-7, with 7 bases that match TRBD2. The CDR3 contains 14 residues. Germline assignment: CDR1 MGHRA and CDR2 YSYEKL. The trim removed 4 bases at V and 6 bases at J, leaving 9 bases unmatched. In DNA, the CDR3 is TGCGCCAGCAGCCGAGAAGGTCGGGGGGTCGAGCAGTACTTC. As protein: CASSREGRGVEQYF.

This clone occurred once. The chain uses TRBV5-4 and TRBJ2-3; TRBD2 matches 10 bases. The CDR3 contains 16 residues. Germline CDR1 and CDR2: SGHNT and YYREEE (reference sequence). The J segment lost 4 bases and the V segment lost 4 bases, leaving 9 bases of the junction unmatched. This chain's CDR3 is CASSQPSGRTADTQYF. The DNA for the CDR3 is TGTGCCAGCAGCCAGCCTAGCGGGAGAACCGCAGATACGCAGTATTTT. Variable domain in full (rest from reference TRBV5-4 and TRBJ2-3): ETGVTQSPTHLIKTRGQQVTLRCSSQSGHNTVSWYQQALGQGPQFIFQYYREEENGRGNFPPRFSGLQFPNYSSELNVNALELDDSALYLCASSQPSGRTADTQYFGPGTRLTVL.

This clone came up a few times. CDR3 coding DNA: TGTGCCAGTAAACGGGACTATCTCTCTGGAAACACCATATATTTT. Protein: CASKRDYLSGNTIYF. The chain carries TRBV19 and TRBJ1-3; TRBD1 might be the D (5 bases). The CDR3 totals 15 residues. Trimming pared 7 bases from V and 0 bases from J, leaving 13 bases between. The germline gives CDR1 LNHDA, CDR2 SQIVND (reference sequence).

The chain couples TRBV5-6 to TRBJ1-6; possible D gene TRBD1, 5 bases. The CDR3 totals 14 residues. V lost 3 bases, J lost 7 bases, and 11 bases lay in between. Germline CDR1 reads SGHDT; CDR2 reads YYEEEE. The CDR3 DNA sequence: TGTGCCAGCAGCTCGGAACGACAGAATTCACCCCTCCACTTT. Its protein product is CASSSERQNSPLHF.

The chain couples TRBV5-1 to TRBJ2-5; 8 nucleotides align to TRBD2. Per germline, CDR1 SGHRS and CDR2 YFSETQ. This CDR3 is 16 amino acids long. Trimming took 3 bases from V and 1 from J; bases not matched to a gene: 8. CDR3 sequence (DNA): TGCGCCAGCAGCTCTGGAGCGGGGGCCATCCAAGAGACCCAGTACTTC. Residues: CASSSGAGAIQETQYF.

The chain employs TRBV7-2 and TRBJ2-5; TRBD1 is a possible D gene (6 bases). Germline lookup yields CDR1 SGHTA and CDR2 FQGNSA. The CDR3 has 15 residues. Trimming removed 6 bases from V and 5 bases from J, with 19 bases in between. The CDR3 is CASSLQGSARETQYF. Here the CDR3 DNA reads TGTGCCAGCAGTCTACAGGGATCGGCTAGGGAGACCCAGTACTTC. Filled out from reference TRBV7-2 and TRBJ2-5, the complete variable domain reads GAGVSQSPSNKVTEKGKDVELRCDPISGHTALYWYRQSLGQGLEFLIYFQGNSAPDKSGLPSDRFSAERTGGSVSTLTIQRTQQEDSAVYLCASSLQGSARETQYFGPGTRLLVL.

The V and J genes are TRBV6-5 and TRBJ2-7, with 7 bases that match TRBD2. Trimming removed 6 bases from V and 7 bases from J; junction bases left unmatched: 15. The CDR3 totals 15 residues. Germline V gene sequence: CDR1 MNHEY, CDR2 SVGAGI. The CDR3: CASSPGRPPTKEQYV. The CDR3 DNA reads TGTGCCAGCAGCCCCGGGAGGCCCCCGACTAAGGAGCAGTACGTC.